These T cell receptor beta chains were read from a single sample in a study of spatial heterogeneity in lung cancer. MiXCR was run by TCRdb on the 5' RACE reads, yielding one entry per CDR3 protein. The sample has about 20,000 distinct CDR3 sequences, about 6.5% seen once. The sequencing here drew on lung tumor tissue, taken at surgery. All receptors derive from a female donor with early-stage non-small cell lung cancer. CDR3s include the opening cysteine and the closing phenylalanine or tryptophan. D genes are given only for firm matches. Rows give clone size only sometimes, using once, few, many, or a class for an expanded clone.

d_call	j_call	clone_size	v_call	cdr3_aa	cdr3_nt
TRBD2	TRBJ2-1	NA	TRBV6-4	CASSEGGLARGNEQFF	TGTGCCAGCAGTGAAGGGGGACTAGCCCGCGGCAATGAGCAGTTCTTC
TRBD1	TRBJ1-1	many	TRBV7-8	CASSPRTGWDTEAFF	TGTGCCAGCAGCCCCCGGACAGGGTGGGACACTGAAGCTTTCTTT
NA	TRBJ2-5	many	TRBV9	CASSVDRVQETQYF	TGTGCCAGCAGCGTAGACAGGGTACAAGAGACCCAGTACTTC
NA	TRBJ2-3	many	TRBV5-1	CASSLGFGGHADTQYF	TGCGCCAGCAGCTTGGGATTTGGGGGGCACGCAGATACGCAGTATTTT
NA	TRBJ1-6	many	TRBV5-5	CASSLEGGRDSPLHF	TGTGCCAGCAGCTTGGAAGGGGGACGGGATTCACCCCTCCACTTT
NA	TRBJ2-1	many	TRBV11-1	CASSLARLGTEQFF	TGTGCCAGCAGCTTAGCGCGCCTGGGGACTGAGCAGTTCTTC
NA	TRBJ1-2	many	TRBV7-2	CASSLGQGSGYTF	TGTGCCAGCAGCTTAGGGCAGGGCTCTGGCTACACCTTC
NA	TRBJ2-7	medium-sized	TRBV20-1	CSAVSGTDSSYEQYF	TGCAGTGCCGTATCCGGGACCGATAGCTCCTACGAGCAGTACTTC
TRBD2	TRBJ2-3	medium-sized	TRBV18	CASSQDWGGDTQYF	TGTGCCAGCTCCCAGGACTGGGGAGGGGATACGCAGTATTTT
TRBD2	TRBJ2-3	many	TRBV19	CASTNGLALTDTQYF	TGTGCCAGTACCAACGGACTAGCCCTCACAGATACGCAGTATTTT
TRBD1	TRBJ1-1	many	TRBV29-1	CSVELWTGGGVEAFF	TGCAGCGTTGAACTCTGGACAGGGGGTGGGGTTGAAGCTTTCTTT
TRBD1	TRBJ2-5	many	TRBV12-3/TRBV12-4	CASNRQGAGETQYF	TGTGCCAGCAACCGACAGGGGGCGGGGGAGACCCAGTACTTC
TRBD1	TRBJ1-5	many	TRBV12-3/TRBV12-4	CASSPTGGGQPQHF	TGTGCCAGCAGTCCGACAGGGGGCGGCCAGCCCCAGCATTTT
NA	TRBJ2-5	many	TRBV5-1	CASSFRGETQYF	TGCGCCAGCAGCTTCAGGGGAGAGACCCAGTACTTC
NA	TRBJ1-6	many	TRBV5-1	CASSLTGSRGNSPLHF	TGCGCCAGCAGCTTGACAGGGTCCAGGGGTAATTCACCCCTCCACTTT
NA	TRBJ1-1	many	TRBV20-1	CSAPSGGGAEAFF	TGCAGTGCGCCCTCCGGCGGGGGCGCTGAAGCTTTCTTT
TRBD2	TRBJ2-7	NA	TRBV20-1	CSASTPGGASDYEQYF	TGCAGTGCTAGTACCCCCGGGGGGGCGTCGGACTACGAGCAGTACTTC
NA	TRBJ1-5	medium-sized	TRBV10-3	CAISERQYSNQPQHF	TGTGCCATCAGTGAAAGGCAGTATAGCAATCAGCCCCAGCATTTT
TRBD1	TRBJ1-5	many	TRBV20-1	CSARPGTGTQPQHF	TGCAGTGCTAGACCCGGGACAGGGACGCAGCCCCAGCATTTT
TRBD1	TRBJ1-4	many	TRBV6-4	CASSGNGTDLFF	TGTGCCAGCAGTGGAAACGGGACAGACTTGTTTTTT
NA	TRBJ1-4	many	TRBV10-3	CAASAATNEKLFF	TGTGCCGCAAGTGCCGCAACTAATGAAAAACTGTTTTTT
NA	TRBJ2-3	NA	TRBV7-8	CASSWAGVTDTQYF	TGTGCCAGCAGCTGGGCCGGGGTGACAGATACGCAGTATTTT
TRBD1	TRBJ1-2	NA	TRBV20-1	CSANPRTGSTYGYTF	TGCAGTGCAAACCCACGGACAGGGTCGACCTATGGCTACACCTTC
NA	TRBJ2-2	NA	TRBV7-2	CASSLGVPGELFF	TGTGCCAGCAGCTTAGGGGTTCCCGGGGAGCTGTTTTTT
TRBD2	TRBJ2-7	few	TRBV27	CASSLSTSGVWEQYF	TGTGCCAGCAGTTTGTCAACCAGCGGGGTATGGGAGCAGTACTTC
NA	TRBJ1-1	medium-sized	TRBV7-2	CASSSSGRVEAFF	TGTGCCAGCAGCTCAAGTGGGAGGGTAGAAGCTTTCTTT
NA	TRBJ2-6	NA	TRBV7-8	CASSFVQPGANVLTF	TGTGCCAGCAGCTTCGTCCAACCTGGGGCCAACGTCCTGACTTTC
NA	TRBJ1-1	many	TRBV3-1	CASSQIPTGTEAFF	TGTGCCAGCAGCCAAATACCGACAGGCACTGAAGCTTTCTTT